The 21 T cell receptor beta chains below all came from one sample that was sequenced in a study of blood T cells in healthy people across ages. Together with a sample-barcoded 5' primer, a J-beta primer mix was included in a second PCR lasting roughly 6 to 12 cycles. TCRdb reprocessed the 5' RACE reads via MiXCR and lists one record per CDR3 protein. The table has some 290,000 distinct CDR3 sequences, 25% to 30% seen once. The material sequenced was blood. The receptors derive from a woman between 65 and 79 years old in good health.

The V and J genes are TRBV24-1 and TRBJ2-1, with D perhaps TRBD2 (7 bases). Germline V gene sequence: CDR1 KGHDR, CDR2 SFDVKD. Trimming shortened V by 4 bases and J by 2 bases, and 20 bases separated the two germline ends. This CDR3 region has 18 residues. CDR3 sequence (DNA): TGTGCCACCAGTGACCCACGGGGGGCGGGAGAGACCTACAATGAGCAGTTCTTC. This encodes CATSDPRGAGETYNEQFF.

Written as DNA, the CDR3 is TGCAGTGCTAGAGATCGGGGAGGGACAGAGACCCAGTACTTC. It yields the protein CSARDRGGTETQYF. This rearrangement joins TRBV20-1 to TRBJ2-5; 7 bases fit TRBD2. J gave up 4 bases and V 0 bases, and 5 bases lay outside the gene matches. The CDR3 length is 14 residues. CDR1 and CDR2 from the germline V gene are DFQATT and SNEGSKA (reference sequence).

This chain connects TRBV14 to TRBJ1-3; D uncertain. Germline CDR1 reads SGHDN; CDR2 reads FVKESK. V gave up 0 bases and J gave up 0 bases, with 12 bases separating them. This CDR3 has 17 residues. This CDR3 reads CASSQDTAERSGNTIYF. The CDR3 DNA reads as TGTGCCAGCAGCCAAGATACGGCTGAGCGCTCTGGAAACACCATATATTTT.

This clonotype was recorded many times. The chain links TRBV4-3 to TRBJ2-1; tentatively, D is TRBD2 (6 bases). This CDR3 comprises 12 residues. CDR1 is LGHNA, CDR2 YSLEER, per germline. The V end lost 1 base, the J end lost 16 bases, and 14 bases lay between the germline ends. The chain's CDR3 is CASSQVGGLLFF. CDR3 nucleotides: TGCGCCAGCAGCCAAGTGGGGGGACTGCTATTCTTC.

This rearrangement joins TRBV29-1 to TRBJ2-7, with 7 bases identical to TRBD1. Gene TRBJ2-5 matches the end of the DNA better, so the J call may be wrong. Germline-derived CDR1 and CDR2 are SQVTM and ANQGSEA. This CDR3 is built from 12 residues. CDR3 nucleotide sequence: TGCAGCGTCGACAACAGGGGAGAGACCCAGTACTTC. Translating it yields CSVDNRGETQYF.

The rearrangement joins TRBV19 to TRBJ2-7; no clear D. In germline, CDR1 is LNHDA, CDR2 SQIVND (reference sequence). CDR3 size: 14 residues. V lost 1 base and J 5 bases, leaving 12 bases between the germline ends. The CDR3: CASSIAGSTHEQYF. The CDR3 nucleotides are TGTGCCAGTAGTATAGCGGGCAGTACCCACGAGCAGTACTTC.

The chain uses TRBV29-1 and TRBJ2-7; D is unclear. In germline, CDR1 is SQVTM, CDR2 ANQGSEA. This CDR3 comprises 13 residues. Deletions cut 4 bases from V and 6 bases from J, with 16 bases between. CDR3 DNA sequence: TGCAGCGTTGGGTCAGCCTTGGCCACCGAGCAGTACTTC. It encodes CSVGSALATEQYF.

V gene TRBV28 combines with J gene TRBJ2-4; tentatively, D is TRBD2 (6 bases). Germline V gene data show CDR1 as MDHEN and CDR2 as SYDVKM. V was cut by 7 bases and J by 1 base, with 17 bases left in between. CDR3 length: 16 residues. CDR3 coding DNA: TGTGCCAGCAACTCTCTAGCGCCGGGGGCCAAAAACATTCAGTACTTC. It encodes CASNSLAPGAKNIQYF.

The CDR3 nucleotides are TGCGCCAGCAGCTCCGGGACAGTATTTGAGACCCAGTACTTC. Translated: CASSSGTVFETQYF. The J gene is TRBJ2-5, the V gene TRBV5-1, with 7 bases aligning to TRBD1. The germline V gene has CDR1 SGHRS and CDR2 YFSETQ. CDR3 length: 14 amino acids. V was clipped by 3 bases and J by 5 bases; unmatched bases: 7.

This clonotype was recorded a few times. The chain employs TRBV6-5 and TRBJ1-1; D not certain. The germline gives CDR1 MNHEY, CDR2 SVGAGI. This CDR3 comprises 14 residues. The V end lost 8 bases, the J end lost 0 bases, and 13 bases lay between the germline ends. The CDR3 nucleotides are TGTGCCAGCTTCCGGAGGCGCCTGAACACTGAAGCTTTCTTT. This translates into CASFRRRLNTEAFF.

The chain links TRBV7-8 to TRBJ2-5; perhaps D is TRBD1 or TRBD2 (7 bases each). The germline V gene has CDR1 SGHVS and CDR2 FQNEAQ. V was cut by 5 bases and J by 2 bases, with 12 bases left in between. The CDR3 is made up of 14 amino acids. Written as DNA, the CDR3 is TGTGCCAGCAGCCCAGGGGGGGCTCAAGAGACCCAGTACTTC. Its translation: CASSPGGAQETQYF.

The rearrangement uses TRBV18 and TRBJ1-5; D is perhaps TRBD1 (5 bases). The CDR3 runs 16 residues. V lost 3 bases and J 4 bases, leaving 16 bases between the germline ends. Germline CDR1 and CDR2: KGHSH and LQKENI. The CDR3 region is CASSPIGAGKNQPQHF. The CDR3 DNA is TGTGCCAGCTCACCGATAGGGGCAGGGAAGAATCAGCCCCAGCATTTT.

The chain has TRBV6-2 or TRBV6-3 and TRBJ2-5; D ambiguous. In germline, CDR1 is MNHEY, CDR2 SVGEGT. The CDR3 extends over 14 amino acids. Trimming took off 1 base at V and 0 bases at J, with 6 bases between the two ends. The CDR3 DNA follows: TGTGCCAGCAGTTACTATGGGTACCAAGAGACCCAGTACTTC. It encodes CASSYYGYQETQYF.

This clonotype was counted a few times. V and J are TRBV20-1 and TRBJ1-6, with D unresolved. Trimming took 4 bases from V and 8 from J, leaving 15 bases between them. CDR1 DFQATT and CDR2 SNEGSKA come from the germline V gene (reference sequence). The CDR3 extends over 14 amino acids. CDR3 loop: CSAIIPGSDSPLHF. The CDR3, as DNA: TGCAGTGCTATTATTCCGGGATCGGATTCACCCCTCCACTTT.

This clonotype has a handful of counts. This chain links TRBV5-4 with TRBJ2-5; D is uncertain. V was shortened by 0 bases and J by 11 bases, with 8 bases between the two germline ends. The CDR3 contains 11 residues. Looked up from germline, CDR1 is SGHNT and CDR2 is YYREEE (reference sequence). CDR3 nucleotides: TGTGCCAGCAGCTTGGGTCTCAAACAGTACTTC. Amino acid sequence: CASSLGLKQYF.

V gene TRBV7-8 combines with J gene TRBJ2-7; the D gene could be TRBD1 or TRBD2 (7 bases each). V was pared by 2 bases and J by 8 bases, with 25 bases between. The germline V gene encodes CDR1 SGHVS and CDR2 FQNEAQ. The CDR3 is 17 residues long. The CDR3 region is CASSLFPASQGGSKQYF. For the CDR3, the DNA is TGTGCCAGCAGCTTATTTCCGGCGTCTCAGGGGGGGAGCAAGCAGTACTTC.

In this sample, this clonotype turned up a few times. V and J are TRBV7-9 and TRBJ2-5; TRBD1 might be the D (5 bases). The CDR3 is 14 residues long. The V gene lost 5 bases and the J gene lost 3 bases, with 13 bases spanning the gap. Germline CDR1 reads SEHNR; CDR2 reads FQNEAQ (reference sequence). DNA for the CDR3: TGTGCCAGCAGCCTAGTAGGGGAAAAAGAGACCCAGTACTTC. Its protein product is CASSLVGEKETQYF.

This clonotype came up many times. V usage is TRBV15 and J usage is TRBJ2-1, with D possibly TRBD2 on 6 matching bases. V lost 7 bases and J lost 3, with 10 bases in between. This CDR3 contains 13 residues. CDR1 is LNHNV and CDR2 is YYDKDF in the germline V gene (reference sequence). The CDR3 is CATTGTVYNEQFF. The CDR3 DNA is TGTGCCACCACAGGGACTGTCTACAATGAGCAGTTCTTC.

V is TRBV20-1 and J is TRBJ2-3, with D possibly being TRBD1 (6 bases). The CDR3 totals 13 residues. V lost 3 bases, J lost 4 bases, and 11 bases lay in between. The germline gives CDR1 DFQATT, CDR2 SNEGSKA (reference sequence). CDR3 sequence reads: CSASGQGPDTQYF. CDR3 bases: TGCAGTGCTAGTGGCCAGGGGCCAGATACGCAGTATTTT.

For the CDR3, the DNA is TGCAGCGTTGAAACAGGGGTTCCAGATCAGCCCCAGCATTTT. Its translation is CSVETGVPDQPQHF. V is TRBV29-1 and J is TRBJ1-5; 7 bases align to TRBD1. The CDR3 has 14 amino acids. The V gene's germline CDR1 is SQVTM and CDR2 ANQGSEA. Trimming at V came to 2 bases and at J to 5 bases, leaving 6 bases not matched to a gene.

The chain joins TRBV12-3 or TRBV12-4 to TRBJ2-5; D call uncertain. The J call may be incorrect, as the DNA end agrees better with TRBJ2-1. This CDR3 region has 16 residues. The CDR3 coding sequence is TGTGCCAGCAGTAGTAATTTGAGGCGGTCAAACAATGAGCAGTTCTTC. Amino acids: CASSSNLRRSNNEQFF.